This TCR beta chain was obtained from a study of blood T cell repertoires in COVID-19. CDR3 length equals 19 residues. TCRdb's copy holds only in-frame clones and misses some; the assay was immunoSEQ multiplex PCR. The profile shows roughly 190,000 clones, around 84% of them singletons. The Seattle site enrolled patients during active infection and followed them longitudinally. This clone showed up just a few times. The chain is built from TRBV21-1 and TRBJ1-2. TRBV21-1 is a known pseudogene. The receptor comes from a woman in her 70s with COVID-19, enrolled during active disease. Material: peripheral blood. The CDR3 DNA sequence: TGTGCCAGCAGCAAAGAGGGATGGAGGACCCGAGTTCTAAGACCCGACTACACCTTC. Translating gives CASSKEGWRTRVLRPDYTF.